This T cell receptor (beta chain) was sequenced for a study of CD8+ T cells in alopecia areata. Following RNA extraction, reverse transcription yielded cDNA that acted as the sequencing template. Some clones are missing from TCRdb's copy, which holds only in-frame ones; the method was immunoSEQ multiplex PCR. Of some 190,000 clones listed, around 56% are singletons. Treatment meaning: oral pan-JAK inhibitor, 5-10 mg twice daily. Unmatched junction bases numbered 15, after V lost 5 bases and J lost 2 bases. This CDR3 is 18 amino acids long. Per the germline V gene, CDR1 is SGHVS and CDR2 is FNYEAQ. This material consisted of CD4+ T cells sorted from blood, taken at week 4, from a patient treated with tofacitinib. The chain employs TRBV7-6 and TRBJ1-2, with 9 bases aligning to TRBD1. The source of this sequence is a human donor with alopecia areata. CDR3 residues: CASSARSTGGPSNYGYTF. The CDR3 bases are TGTGCCAGCAGCGCAAGATCTACAGGGGGCCCATCGAACTATGGCTACACCTTC. The full variable domain, rest sourced from reference TRBV7-6 and TRBJ1-2, is GAGVSQSPRYKVTKRGQDVALRCDPISGHVSLYWYRQALGQGPEFLTYFNYEAQQDKSGLPNDRFSAERPEGSISTLTIQRTEQRDSAMYRCASSARSTGGPSNYGYTFGSGTRLTVV.